This TCR beta chain was recorded in a study of response to subunit inactivated influenza vaccine. Findings and caveats of the study: Authors suggested each seasonal influenza vaccination recruits few new T cells.

As regards this clonotype: Antigen: not known.

MiXCR was run by TCRdb on the RT-PCR reads, yielding one entry per CDR3 protein. The table shows over 150,000 distinct CDR3 sequences, with approximately 12% occurring only once. This sequence was found in a man aged 45 to 75 who received an inactivated influenza vaccine. Sequenced material: CD8+ T cells sorted from PBMCs, taken about 24 months after vaccination.

CDR3 nucleotides: TGCGCCAGCAGTGAACGAAGGTGGATTGAAGCTTTCTTT. Translated: CASSERRWIEAFF. The gene calls are TRBV10-2 and TRBJ1-1, with D unclear. Germline V lookup: CDR1 WSHSY, CDR2 SAAADI. This CDR3 has 13 amino acids. V was pared by 3 bases and J by 7 bases, with 12 bases between.